Following are 16 T cell receptor beta chains from one sample sequenced in a study of cytomegalovirus exposure and HLA in healthy donors. Vbeta (60) and Jbeta (13) primers were used in the PCR. Produced via immunoSEQ multiplex PCR; TCRdb's table is partial and in-frame only. The sample carries about 140,000 clones, about 74% recorded once. The sequenced material came from PBMCs. The receptors stem from a woman between 45 and 65 years old in good health and CMV-seronegative.

This clone was seen only a few times. The chain uses TRBV5-4 and TRBJ1-4; 11 nucleotides align to TRBD1. The ends lost 4 bases at V and 3 bases at J; junction bases unmatched: 5. Germline V lookup: CDR1 SGHNT, CDR2 YYREEE (reference sequence). The CDR3 has 16 residues. For the CDR3, the DNA is TGTGCCAGCAGCGAGGGACAGGGGGGTCCTAATGAAAAACTGTTTTTT. This sequence encodes CASSEGQGGPNEKLFF.

Here the CDR3 DNA reads TGTGCCAGTAGTATCGTGAACACTGAAGCTTTCTTT. It encodes CASSIVNTEAFF. The J gene is TRBJ1-1, the V gene TRBV19; the D is unclear. Trimming removed 3 bases at V and 0 bases at J, with 2 bases between. The CDR3 is 12 amino acids. Per germline, CDR1 LNHDA and CDR2 SQIVND (reference sequence).

This clone was detected only once. The rearrangement uses TRBV11-1 and TRBJ1-2, with 7 bases matching TRBD1. The germline CDR1 and CDR2 sequences are SGHAT and FQDESV (reference sequence). J gave up 4 bases and V 5 bases, and 4 bases lay outside the gene matches. The CDR3 extends over 13 amino acids. The CDR3 DNA reads as TGTGCCAGCAGCCAACAGGGGATCTATGGCTACACCTTC. Its protein is CASSQQGIYGYTF. Based on the CDR3 plus reference TRBV11-1 and TRBJ1-2, the full variable domain is EAEVAQSPRYKITEKSQAVAFWCDPISGHATLYWYRQILGQGPELLVQFQDESVVDDSQLPKDRFSAERLKGVDSTLKIQPAELGDSAMYLCASSQQGIYGYTFGSGTRLTVV.

The chain recombines TRBV9 with TRBJ2-5, with TRBD1 identical over 8 bases. There are 14 residues in the CDR3. The germline CDR1 and CDR2 sequences are SGDLS and YYNGEE. V shed 4 bases, J shed 2 bases, and the junction held 4 bases outside the gene matches. CDR3 DNA: TGTGCCAGCAGCCCCTGGACAGGGCAAGAGACCCAGTACTTC. Its translation: CASSPWTGQETQYF.

On this clone: A read error may produce the germline difference seen at one junction end. The chain is built from TRBV18 and TRBJ2-2; 7 bases map to TRBD2. Germline CDR1 reads KGHSH; CDR2 reads LQKENI. CDR3 length: 17 amino acids. The CDR3 region has the DNA TGTGCCAGCTCACCCCGGGGGAGAGCGGGGAACACCGTGGAGCTGTTTTTT. As protein: CASSPRGRAGNTVELFF.

The chain has TRBV9 and TRBJ1-3; D may be TRBD1 (5 bases). CDR3 size: 15 residues. Per the germline V gene, CDR1 is SGDLS and CDR2 is YYNGEE. V was shortened by 3 bases and J by 2 bases, with 12 bases between the two germline ends. The CDR3 sequence is CASSGGVSAGNTIYF. As DNA, the CDR3 is TGTGCCAGCAGCGGGGGGGTATCCGCTGGAAACACCATATATTTT.

This chain joins TRBV5-5 and TRBJ1-1; 10 nucleotides agree with TRBD1. CDR1 and CDR2 (germline): SGHKS, YYEKEE (reference sequence). The CDR3 is 14 amino acids. With 6 bases clipped from V and 3 bases from J, the junction kept 5 bases outside the gene matches. CDR3 nucleotides: TGTGCCAGCACTAAGACAGGGGGCTACACTGAAGCTTTCTTT. This sequence encodes CASTKTGGYTEAFF. Looking up the rest from reference TRBV5-5 and TRBJ1-1 gives the full variable domain: DAGVTQSPTHLIKTRGQQVTLRCSPISGHKSVSWYQQVLGQGPQFIFQYYEKEERGRGNFPDRFSARQFPNYSSELNVNALLLGDSALYLCASTKTGGYTEAFFGQGTRLTVV.

CDR3 protein: CASSLAGGADGYTF. The CDR3 region has the DNA TGCGCCAGCAGCTTGGCAGGGGGCGCGGACGGCTACACCTTC. V gene TRBV5-1 combines with J gene TRBJ1-2, with TRBD1 identical over 8 bases. Germline V gives CDR1 SGHRS, CDR2 YFSETQ. J lost 8 bases, V lost 0 bases, and 6 bases had no gene match. The CDR3 has 14 amino acids.

V gene TRBV27 combines with J gene TRBJ2-1; the D gene is possibly TRBD1 (5 bases). The CDR3 covers 13 residues. V dropped 4 bases and J dropped 6 bases, with 10 bases sitting between them. Germline V lookup: CDR1 MNHEY, CDR2 SMNVEV (reference sequence). CDR3 coding DNA: TGTGCCAGCAGTTCGGACACTATCAATGAGCAGTTCTTC. It is translated as CASSSDTINEQFF.

This clone has only one observation. This chain links TRBV7-9 with TRBJ1-5; D gene unclear. The CDR3 covers 13 residues. The V and J ends lost 5 bases and 1 base respectively, with 6 bases between them. Germline V gives CDR1 SEHNR, CDR2 FQNEAQ (reference sequence). The CDR3 sequence is CASSPNSNQPQHF. The CDR3 DNA follows: TGTGCCAGCAGCCCTAACAGCAATCAGCCCCAGCATTTT.

This clone showed up just once. The J gene is TRBJ1-6, the V gene TRBV4-1; D unresolved. Between the trimmed V and J ends, which lost 1 base and 0 bases, there was a span of 7 bases. The CDR3 runs 16 residues. Germline CDR1 is MGHRA and CDR2 is YSYEKL. The CDR3, as DNA: TGCGCCAGCAGCCAAGGACACAACTCCTATAATTCACCCCTCCACTTT. As protein: CASSQGHNSYNSPLHF.

This clone was seen more than once but under ten times. The chain is built from TRBV30 and TRBJ1-4, with 11 bases fitting TRBD1. Looked up from germline, CDR1 is GTSNPN and CDR2 is SVGIG (reference sequence). The V gene end was trimmed by 3 bases and the J gene end by 2 bases; junction bases not matched to a gene: 11. CDR3 length equals 18 residues. CDR3 bases: TGTGCCTGGAGCTTAAATGCCGGGACAGGGGGGACTAATGAAAAACTGTTTTTT. Encoded protein: CAWSLNAGTGGTNEKLFF. Full variable domain (remainder filled in from reference TRBV30 and TRBJ1-4): SQTIHQWPATLVQPVGSPLSLECTVEGTSNPNLYWYRQAAGRGLQLLFYSVGIGQISSEVPQNLSASRPQDRQFILSSKKLLLSDSGFYLCAWSLNAGTGGTNEKLFFGSGTQLSVL.

This clone occurred once. The chain couples TRBV6-1 to TRBJ1-2; 7 nucleotides agree with TRBD1. The germline gives CDR1 MNHNS, CDR2 SASEGT. CDR3 length equals 13 residues. V lost 4 bases, J lost 4 bases, and 3 bases stayed unmatched. Written as DNA, the CDR3 is TGTGCCAGCAGTGTTGACAGGGTCTATGGCTACACCTTC. Translation: CASSVDRVYGYTF.

V is TRBV7-9 and J is TRBJ2-6, with D unresolved. Trimming removed 1 base from V and 0 bases from J, with 4 bases in between. The germline gives CDR1 SEHNR, CDR2 FQNEAQ (reference sequence). CDR3 length equals 15 residues. Written as DNA, the CDR3 is TGTGCCAGCAGCTTAGGTCGCTCTGGGGCCAACGTCCTGACTTTC. This encodes CASSLGRSGANVLTF. Full variable domain (rest looked up from reference TRBV7-9 and TRBJ2-6): DTGVSQNPRHKITKRGQNVTFRCDPISEHNRLYWYRQTLGQGPEFLTYFQNEAQLEKSRLLSDRFSAERPKGSFSTLEIQRTEQGDSAMYLCASSLGRSGANVLTFGAGSRLTVL.

In its sample, this clone was seen once. The junction and the germline gene differ at one end; a read error may be behind it. The chain is built from TRBV19 and TRBJ1-4, with D possibly matching TRBD1 (6 bases). Germline-derived CDR1 and CDR2 are LNHDA and SQIVND (reference sequence). The CDR3 covers 14 residues. As DNA, the CDR3 is TGTGCCAGTAGAATTCGGGACACTAATAAAAAACTGTTTTTT. It encodes CASRIRDTNKKLFF.

This chain links TRBV10-3 with TRBJ1-6; no clear D gene. Germline V CDR1 and CDR2: ENHRY, SYGVKD. This CDR3 has 14 amino acids. V dropped 2 bases and J dropped 3 bases, with 5 bases sitting between them. CDR3 bases: TGTGCCATCAGTGAGCAGTTCTATAATTCACCCCTCCACTTT. It encodes CAISEQFYNSPLHF.